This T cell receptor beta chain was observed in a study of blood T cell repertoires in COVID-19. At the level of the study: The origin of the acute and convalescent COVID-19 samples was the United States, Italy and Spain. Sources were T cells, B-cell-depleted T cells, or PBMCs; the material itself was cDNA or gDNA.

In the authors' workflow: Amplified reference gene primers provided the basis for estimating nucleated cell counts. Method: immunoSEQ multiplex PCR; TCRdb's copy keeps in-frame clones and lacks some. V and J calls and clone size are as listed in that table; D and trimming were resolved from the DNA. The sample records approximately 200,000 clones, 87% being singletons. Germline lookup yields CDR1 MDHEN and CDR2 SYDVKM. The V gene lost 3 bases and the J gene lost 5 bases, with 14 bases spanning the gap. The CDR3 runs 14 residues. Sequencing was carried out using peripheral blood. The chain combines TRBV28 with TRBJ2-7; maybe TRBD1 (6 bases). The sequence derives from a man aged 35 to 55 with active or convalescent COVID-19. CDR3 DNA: TGTGCCAGCAGTTTGTTGTACAGGGCCCACGAGCAGTACTTC. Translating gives CASSLLYRAHEQYF.